This T cell receptor beta chain was sequenced in a study of PD-1 blockade in classical Hodgkin lymphoma. General observations from the study: Healthy donors were reported to have higher baseline TCR diversity than newly diagnosed patients.

Points on this clone: Its target is unknown.

Method: immunoSEQ multiplex PCR; TCRdb's copy keeps in-frame clones and lacks some. The sample includes nearly 50,000 clones, around 76% of them seen just once. Germline assignment: CDR1 LGHNA and CDR2 YNFKEQ. The CDR3 extends over 14 amino acids. The germline V and J ends were trimmed by 2 bases and 4 bases, with 10 bases remaining between them. Sample time point: cycle 4 day 1 (C4D1), after five to seven weeks of nivolumab. Autologous stem cell transplantation was followed by relapse in every patient, and brentuximab vedotin exposure varied. Responses achieved at best were complete response, partial response or progressive disease.

The chain is built from TRBV4-2 and TRBJ2-3; D ambiguous. This material consisted of peripheral blood mononuclear cells (PBMCs), taken before the fourth cycle of nivolumab. The TCR was taken from a human donor with classical Hodgkin lymphoma. The CDR3 region has the DNA TGTGCCAGCAGCCAATATAGCATGCCAGATACGCAGTATTTT. Protein sequence: CASSQYSMPDTQYF.